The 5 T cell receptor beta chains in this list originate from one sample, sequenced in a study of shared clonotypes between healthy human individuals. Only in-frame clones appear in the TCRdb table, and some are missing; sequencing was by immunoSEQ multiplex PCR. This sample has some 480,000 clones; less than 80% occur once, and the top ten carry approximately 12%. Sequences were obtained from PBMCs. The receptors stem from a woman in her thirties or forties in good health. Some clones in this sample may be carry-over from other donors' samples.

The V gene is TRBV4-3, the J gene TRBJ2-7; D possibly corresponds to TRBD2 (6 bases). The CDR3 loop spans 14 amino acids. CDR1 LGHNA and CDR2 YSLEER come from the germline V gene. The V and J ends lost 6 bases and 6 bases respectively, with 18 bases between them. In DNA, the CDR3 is TGCGCCAGCAGTCAGCTAGCGTCGAGCGGCGAGCAGTACTTC. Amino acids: CASSQLASSGEQYF.

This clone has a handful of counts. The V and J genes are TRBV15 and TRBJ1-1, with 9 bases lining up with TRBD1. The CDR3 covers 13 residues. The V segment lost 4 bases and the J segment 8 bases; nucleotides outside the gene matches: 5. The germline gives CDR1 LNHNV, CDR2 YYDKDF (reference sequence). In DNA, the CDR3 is TGTGCCACCAGCATACGACAGGGGGGCGAAGCTTTCTTT. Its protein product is CATSIRQGGEAFF.

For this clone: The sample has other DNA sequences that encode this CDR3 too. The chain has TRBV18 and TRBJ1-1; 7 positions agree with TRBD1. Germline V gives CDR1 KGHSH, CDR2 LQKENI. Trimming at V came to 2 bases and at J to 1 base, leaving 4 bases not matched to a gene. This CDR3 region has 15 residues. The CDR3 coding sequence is TGTGCCAGCTCACCAGCCGGGACAGCGAACACTGAAGCTTTCTTT. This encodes CASSPAGTANTEAFF.

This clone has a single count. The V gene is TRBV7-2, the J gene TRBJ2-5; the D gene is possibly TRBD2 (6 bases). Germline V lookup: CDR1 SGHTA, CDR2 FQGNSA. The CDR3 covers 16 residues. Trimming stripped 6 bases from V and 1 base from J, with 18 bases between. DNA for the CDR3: TGTGCCAGCAGACCTCTCCCGGGGCGGGGCCAAGAGACCCAGTACTTC. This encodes CASRPLPGRGQETQYF.

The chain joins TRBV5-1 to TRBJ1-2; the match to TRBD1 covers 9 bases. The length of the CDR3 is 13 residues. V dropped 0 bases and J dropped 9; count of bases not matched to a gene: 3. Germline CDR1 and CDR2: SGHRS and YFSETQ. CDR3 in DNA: TGCGCCAGCAGCTTGGAACAGGGGGCTAGCTACACCTTC. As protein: CASSLEQGASYTF.